This T cell receptor beta chain was obtained from a study of graft-versus-host responses after intestinal transplantation. On the study more broadly: Recipients were all induced with anti-thymocyte globulin, then given tacrolimus and steroids for two to three years.

CDR1 is GTSNPN, CDR2 SVGIG, per germline (reference sequence). The CDR3 length is 12 residues. The V gene lost 6 bases and the J gene lost 1 base, with 6 bases spanning the gap. As to this clone: What it binds is unknown.

Generated by immunoSEQ multiplex PCR, the TCRdb table keeps only in-frame clones and is missing some. The sample gives 95,000 to 110,000 clones, under 95% of which show up once; 0.95% to 1.5% is in the top ten. The rearrangement uses TRBV30 and TRBJ2-2; a possible D gene is TRBD1 (5 bases). This receptor was identified in a human donor who received an intestinal transplant. Sample: unstimulated CD8+ T cells sorted from spleen or lymph node cells, taken before intestinal transplant. CDR3 nucleotide sequence: TGTGCCTGCACAGGGAACACCGGGGAGCTGTTTTTT. Encoded protein: CACTGNTGELFF.